This T cell receptor beta chain originates from a study of T cell repertoires in cytomegalovirus infection. The wider study: CMV infection together with matching HLA type was indicated by public TCR beta signatures. General observations from the study: People with CMV and the relevant HLA were identified by cumulative public TCR beta family frequency. The ex vivo response showed dominance by HLA-C-restricted CMV-specific TCR beta clonotypes.

V lost 5 bases and J lost 9; bases outside the gene matches: 10. Germline values: CDR1 SGHTA, CDR2 FQGNSA. The CDR3 consists of 15 residues. TCRdb independently ran MiXCR on the reads; one entry per CDR3 protein. The sample records a few hundred thousand distinct CDR3 sequences, roughly 36% being singletons. As to this clonotype: Its antigen is unknown.

The V gene is TRBV7-2, the J gene TRBJ2-7, with 13 nucleotides matching TRBD2. The sequencing here drew on cultured PBMCs, taken from culture after CMV antigen stimulation. The clonotype originates from a human donor in good health (CMV status not recorded). Some clones in this sample may be carry-over from other donors' samples. The CDR3 coding sequence is TGTGCCAGCAGCCCAGGGACTAGCGGGACTTCGGTGCAGTACGTC. It yields the protein CASSPGTSGTSVQYV.